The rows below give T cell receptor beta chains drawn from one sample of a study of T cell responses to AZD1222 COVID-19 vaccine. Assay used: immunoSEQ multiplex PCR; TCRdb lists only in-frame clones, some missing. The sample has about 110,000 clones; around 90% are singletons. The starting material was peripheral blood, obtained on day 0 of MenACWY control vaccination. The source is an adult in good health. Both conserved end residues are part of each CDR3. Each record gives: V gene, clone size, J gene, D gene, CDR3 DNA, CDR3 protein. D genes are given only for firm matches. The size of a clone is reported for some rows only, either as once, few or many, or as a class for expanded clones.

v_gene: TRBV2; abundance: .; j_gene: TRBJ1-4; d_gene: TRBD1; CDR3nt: TGTGCCAGCAGTGACAAGGACAGGGGGATTGAAAAACTGTTTTTT; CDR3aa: CASSDKDRGIEKLFF
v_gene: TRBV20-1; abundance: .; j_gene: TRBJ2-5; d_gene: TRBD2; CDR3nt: TGCAGTGCTAGTGGCCAGCGGGGTGCCCAGGAGACCCAGTACTTC; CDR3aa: CSASGQRGAQETQYF
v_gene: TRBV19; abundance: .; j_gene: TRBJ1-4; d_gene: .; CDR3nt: TGTGCCAGTAGTGCCTGGGGTGTCGGGCCTAATGAAAAACTGTTTTTT; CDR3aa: CASSAWGVGPNEKLFF
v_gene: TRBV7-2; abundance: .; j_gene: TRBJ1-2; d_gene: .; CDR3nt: TGTGCCAGCATGGGGGGCTATGGCTACACCTTC; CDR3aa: CASMGGYGYTF
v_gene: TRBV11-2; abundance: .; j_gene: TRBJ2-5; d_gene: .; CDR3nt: TGTGCCAGCAGCTTAGTAGGTGGACCGAGGAAGGAGACCCAGTACTTC; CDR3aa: CASSLVGGPRKETQYF
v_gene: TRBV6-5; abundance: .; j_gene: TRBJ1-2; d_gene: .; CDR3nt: TGTGCCAGCAGTAACGGGCCCGACTATGGCTACACCTTC; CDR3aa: CASSNGPDYGYTF
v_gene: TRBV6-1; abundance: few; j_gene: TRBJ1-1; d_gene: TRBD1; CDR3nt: TGTGCCAGCAGTGAAGGCCCCTCAGGGGGAGGGACTGAAGCTTTCTTT; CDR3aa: CASSEGPSGGGTEAFF
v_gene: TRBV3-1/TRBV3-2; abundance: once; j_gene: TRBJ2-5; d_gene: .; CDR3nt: TGTGCCAGCAGCCCTCCCCGGGGACGAGACTCAGAGACCCAGTACTTC; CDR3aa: CASSPPRGRDSETQYF
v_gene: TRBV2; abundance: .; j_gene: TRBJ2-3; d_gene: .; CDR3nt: TGTGCCAGCGCTGCCCCTAGCACAGATACGCAGTATTTT; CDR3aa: CASAAPSTDTQYF
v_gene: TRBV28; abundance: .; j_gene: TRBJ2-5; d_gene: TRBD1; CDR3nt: TGTGCCAGCAGTTCCTGGACAGGGGACGAAAAGACCCAGTACTTC; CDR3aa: CASSSWTGDEKTQYF
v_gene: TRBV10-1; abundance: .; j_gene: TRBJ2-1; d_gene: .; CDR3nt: TGCGCCAGCAGTGGGGCAGGGAGGAGCAATGAGCAGTTCTTC; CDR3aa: CASSGAGRSNEQFF
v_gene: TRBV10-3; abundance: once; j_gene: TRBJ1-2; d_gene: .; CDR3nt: TGTGCCATCAGTGACTCGACTCCGGACAACTATGGCTACACCTTC; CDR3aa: CAISDSTPDNYGYTF
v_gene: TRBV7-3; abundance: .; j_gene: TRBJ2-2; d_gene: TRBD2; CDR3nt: TGTGCCAGCAGCTCCACTAGCGGGGGGGCCTACACCGGGGAGCTGTTTTTT; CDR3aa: CASSSTSGGAYTGELFF
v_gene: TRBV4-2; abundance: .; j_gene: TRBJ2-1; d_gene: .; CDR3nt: TGTGCCAGCAGCCAAGAGGTTCAGCTCAATGAGCAGTTCTTC; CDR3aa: CASSQEVQLNEQFF
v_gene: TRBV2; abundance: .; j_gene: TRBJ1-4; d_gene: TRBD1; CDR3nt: TGTGCCAGCGGGCCGGGACAGGGGTTGGAAAAACTGTTTTTT; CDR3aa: CASGPGQGLEKLFF
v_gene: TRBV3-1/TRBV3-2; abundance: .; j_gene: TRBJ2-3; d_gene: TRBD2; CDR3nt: TGTGCCAGCAGCCAAGGAACTAGCGGGGAGCGCACAGATACGCAGTATTTT; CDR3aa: CASSQGTSGERTDTQYF
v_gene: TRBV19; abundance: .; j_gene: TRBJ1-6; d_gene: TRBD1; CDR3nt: TGTGCCAGTAGTACCCGACAGGGGGGACCCCTCCACTTT; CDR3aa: CASSTRQGGPLHF
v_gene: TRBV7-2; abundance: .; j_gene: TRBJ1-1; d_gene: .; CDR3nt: TGTGCCAGCAGCTTAGAATGGGAGGGGTTGAACACTGAAGCTTTCTTT; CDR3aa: CASSLEWEGLNTEAFF
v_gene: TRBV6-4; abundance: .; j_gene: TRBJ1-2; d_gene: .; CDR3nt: TGTGCCAGCAGTGAATTGGCAGGTGTCACTAACTATGGCTACACCTTC; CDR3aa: CASSELAGVTNYGYTF
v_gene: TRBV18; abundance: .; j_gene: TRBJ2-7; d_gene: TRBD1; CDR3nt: TGTGCCAGCTCACGGGACAGCCGGAGCGAGCAGTACTTC; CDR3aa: CASSRDSRSEQYF
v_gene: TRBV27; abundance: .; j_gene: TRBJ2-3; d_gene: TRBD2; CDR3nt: TGTGCCAGCAGTTTAAATCTAGCGGGGGGGCTTAGTCCAGATACGCAGTATTTT; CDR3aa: CASSLNLAGGLSPDTQYF
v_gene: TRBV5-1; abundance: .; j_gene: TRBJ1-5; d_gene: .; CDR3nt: TGCGCCAGCAGCTTTTTCAACCAGACTAGCAATCAGCCCCAGCATTTT; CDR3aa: CASSFFNQTSNQPQHF
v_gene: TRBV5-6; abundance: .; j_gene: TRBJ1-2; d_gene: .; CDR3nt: TGTGCCAGCAGCCCGACAGGTTCGGAGGGCTACACCTTC; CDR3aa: CASSPTGSEGYTF
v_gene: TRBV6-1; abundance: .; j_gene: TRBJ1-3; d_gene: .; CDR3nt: TGTGCCAGCAGTGTCCTACTTCCAAAGGGCTCTGGAAACACCATATATTTT; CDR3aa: CASSVLLPKGSGNTIYF
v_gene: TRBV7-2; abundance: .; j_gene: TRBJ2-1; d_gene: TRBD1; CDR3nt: TGTGCCAGCAGCCTCCAGGGGATGACAGGGGTGGTTGAGCAGTTCTTC; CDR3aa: CASSLQGMTGVVEQFF
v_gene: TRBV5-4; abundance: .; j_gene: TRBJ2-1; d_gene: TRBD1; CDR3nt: TGTGCCAGCAGCGGAGGGTCCAGGGGACAGGGGCGCAATGAGCAGTTCTTC; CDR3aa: CASSGGSRGQGRNEQFF
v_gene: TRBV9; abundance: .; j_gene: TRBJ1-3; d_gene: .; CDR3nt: TGTGCCAGCAGCCCCCAGACAGGATCCTACTCTGGAAACACCATATATTTT; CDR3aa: CASSPQTGSYSGNTIYF
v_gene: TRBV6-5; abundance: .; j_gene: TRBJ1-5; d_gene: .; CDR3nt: TGTGCCAGCACCGACCCGTGGGGTCAGCCCCAGCATTTT; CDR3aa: CASTDPWGQPQHF
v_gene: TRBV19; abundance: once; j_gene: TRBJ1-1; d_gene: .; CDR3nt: TGTGCCAGTAGCTGGGGCAGCACTGAAGCTTTCTTT; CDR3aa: CASSWGSTEAFF
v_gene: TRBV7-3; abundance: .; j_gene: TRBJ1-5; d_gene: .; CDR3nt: TGTGCCAGCAGCTTAACGGGGTTCGGCAATCAGCCCCAGCATTTT; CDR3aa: CASSLTGFGNQPQHF
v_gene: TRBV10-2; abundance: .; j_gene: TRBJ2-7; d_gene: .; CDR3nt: TGCGCCAGCATGATCGACAGGACCTCCGGCGAGCAGTACTTC; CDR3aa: CASMIDRTSGEQYF
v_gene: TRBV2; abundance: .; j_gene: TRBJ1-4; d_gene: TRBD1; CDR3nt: TGTGCCAGCAGGATTACAGGGGGTTGGGAAAAACTGTTTTTT; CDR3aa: CASRITGGWEKLFF
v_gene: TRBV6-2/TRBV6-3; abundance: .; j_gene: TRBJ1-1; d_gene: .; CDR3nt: TGTGCCAGCAGCCCGAGGGGGAGCCGGGGGAACACTGAAGCTTTCTTT; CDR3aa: CASSPRGSRGNTEAFF
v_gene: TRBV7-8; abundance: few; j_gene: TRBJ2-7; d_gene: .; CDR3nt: TGTGCCAGCAGCCCTCGGACAGCTCCCTCCTACGAGCAGTACTTC; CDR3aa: CASSPRTAPSYEQYF
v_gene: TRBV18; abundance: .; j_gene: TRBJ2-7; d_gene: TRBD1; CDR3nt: TGTGCCAGCTCACGCACCGGGACAGGGGGGCACGAGCAGTACTTC; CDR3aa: CASSRTGTGGHEQYF
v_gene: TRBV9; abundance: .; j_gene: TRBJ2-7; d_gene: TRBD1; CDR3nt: TGTGCCAGCAGCCCGTGGACAGGGGCCTACGAGCAGTACTTC; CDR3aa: CASSPWTGAYEQYF
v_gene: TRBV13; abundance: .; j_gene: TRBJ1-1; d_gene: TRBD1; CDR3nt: TGTGCCAGCAGCCACGGGACAGCCGTAGCTGAAGCTTTCTTT; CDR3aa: CASSHGTAVAEAFF
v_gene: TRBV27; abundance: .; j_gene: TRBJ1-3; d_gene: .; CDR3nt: TGTGCCAGCAGTTGGTCCCGGGGGACGGCGGACACCATATATTTT; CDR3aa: CASSWSRGTADTIYF
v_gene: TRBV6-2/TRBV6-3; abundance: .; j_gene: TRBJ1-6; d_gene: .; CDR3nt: TGTGCCAGCAGTTGGCACGGGCCAAATTCACCCCTCCACTTT; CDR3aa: CASSWHGPNSPLHF
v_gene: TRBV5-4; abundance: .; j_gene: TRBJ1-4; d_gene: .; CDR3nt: TGTGCCAGCAGCTTGCGAGGTGGGATTGAAAAACTGTTTTTT; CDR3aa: CASSLRGGIEKLFF
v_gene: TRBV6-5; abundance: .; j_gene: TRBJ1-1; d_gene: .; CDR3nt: TGTGCCAGCAGTTTACGAGGGTTGAACACTGAAGCTTTCTTT; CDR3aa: CASSLRGLNTEAFF
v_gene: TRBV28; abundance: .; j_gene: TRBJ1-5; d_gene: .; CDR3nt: TGTGCCAGCACCGATTACAGGTCAGGCAAGCCCCAGCATTTT; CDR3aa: CASTDYRSGKPQHF
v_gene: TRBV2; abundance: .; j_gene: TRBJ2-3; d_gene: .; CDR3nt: TGTGCCAACAACAGGGTTCCACAGATACGCAGTACACGTGGTTCCACAGATACGCAGTATTTT; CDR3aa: CANNRVPQIRSTRGSTDTQYF
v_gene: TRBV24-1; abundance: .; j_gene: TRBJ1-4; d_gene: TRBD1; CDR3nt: TGTGCCACCATCGAGACAGGGTGTGAAAAACTGTTTTTT; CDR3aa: CATIETGCEKLFF
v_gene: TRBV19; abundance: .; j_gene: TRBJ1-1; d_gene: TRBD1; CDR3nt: TGTGCCAGTAACCAGGGGGCTGTGGACACTGAAGCTTTCTTT; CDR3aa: CASNQGAVDTEAFF
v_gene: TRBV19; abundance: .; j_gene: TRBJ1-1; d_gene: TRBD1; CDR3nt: TGTGCCAGTAGTCCCCTGGCAGTCCGACAGGGGGCTGTCACTGAAGCTTTCTTT; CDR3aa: CASSPLAVRQGAVTEAFF
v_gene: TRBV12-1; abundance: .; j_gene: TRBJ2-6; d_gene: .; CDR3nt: TGTGCCAGCAGCGAGTACCTCCTTAACTCTGGGGCCAACGTCCTGACTTTC; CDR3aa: CASSEYLLNSGANVLTF